The T cell receptor (beta chain) described here comes from a study of T cell repertoires in cytomegalovirus infection. In the study overall: Public TCR beta signatures provided an indication of both CMV infection and a matching HLA type.

Findings and limits, study-wide: People with CMV and the relevant HLA were identified by cumulative public TCR beta family frequency.

TCRdb re-called the reads through MiXCR, storing one row per CDR3 protein. The data show about 770,000 distinct CDR3 sequences, about 29% seen once. The V and J ends lost 6 bases and 10 bases respectively, with 12 bases between them. There are 11 residues in the CDR3. This clonotype has more than one count but fewer than ten. Its specificity is not known. The specimen was cultured CD8+ T cells from PBMCs, collected from culture after CMV antigen stimulation. The J gene is TRBJ1-1, the V gene TRBV12-3 or TRBV12-4; D is unresolved. This TCR was sampled from a human donor in good health (CMV status not recorded). Some clones in this sample may be carry-over from other donors' samples. The CDR3 nucleotides are TGTGCCAGCAGAACGATATTGCGAGCTTTCTTT. Translating it yields CASRTILRAFF.